What follows is one T cell receptor beta chain and its context. The entry originates in a study of CD8 T cells in Susac syndrome. When the RNA was reverse transcribed, random hexamers were used with an input of roughly 0.45 to 1 ug. TCRdb re-analysed the immunoSEQ multiplex PCR reads in MiXCR, keeping a single row per CDR3 protein. The table has 150,000 to 190,000 distinct CDR3 sequences, approximately 95% seen once. The patients with Susac syndrome satisfied recently defined diagnostic criteria for either definite or probable disease. CDR1 is SEHNR and CDR2 is FQNEAQ in the germline V gene (reference sequence). This CDR3 is 15 amino acids long. With 5 bases removed from V and 0 bases from J, the gap between germline ends came to 12 bases.

V and J are TRBV7-9 and TRBJ2-3, with no clear D. Source material: CD4+ T cells from PBMCs. This TCR was sampled from a human donor with Susac syndrome. The CDR3 reads CASSPSTTSTDTQYF. CDR3 nucleotides: TGTGCCAGCAGCCCTTCAACGACTAGCACAGATACGCAGTATTTT.